The source of this T cell receptor beta chain is a study of CD8 T cells in Susac syndrome. Random hexamers were used to reverse transcribe the RNA input (about 0.45 to 1 ug). It was immunoSEQ multiplex PCR that amplified TCR beta CDR3 across 54 Vbeta and 13 Jbeta. Each CDR3 protein gets one entry after TCRdb re-called the immunoSEQ multiplex PCR reads with MiXCR. The repertoire consists of approximately 160,000 distinct CDR3 sequences, with approximately 94% occurring once and the leading ten covering 0.08% to 0.095%. Those who served as multiple sclerosis controls were treatment-naive patients with stable or active relapsing-remitting disease. After removal of 5 bases from V and 4 bases from J, the junction contained 5 bases not matched to a gene. This CDR3 spans 15 amino acids. In germline, CDR1 is SGHAT, CDR2 FQDESV (reference sequence).

Sequencing was carried out using CD4+ T cells from PBMCs. The source is a human donor with multiple sclerosis. This chain connects TRBV11-1 to TRBJ2-3; 11 bases map to TRBD2. This chain's CDR3 is CASSITSGGADTQYF. DNA of the CDR3: TGTGCCAGCAGCATAACTAGCGGGGGCGCAGATACGCAGTATTTT.